This T cell receptor (beta chain) is drawn from a study of vaccination effects on CD4 cells after COVID-19. At the level of the study: Two-dose vaccination with either BNT162b2 or mRNA-1273 was given to the participants.

Libraries were prepared by immunoSEQ multiplex PCR; TCRdb keeps only in-frame clonotypes and omits some of them. Counted here are about 65,000 clones, 70% to 80% occurring once; the ten biggest clones make up 2.8%. Antigen-specific CD4+ T cells were first expanded with viral peptide pools by the ViraFEST assay and only then sequenced. Between days 9 and 11 of culture, CD4+ T cells were separated out. Vaccinated participants had no history of SARS-CoV-2 infection and tested negative for nucleocapsid antibodies. In the cultures, half the medium was exchanged for IL-2 medium on days 3 and 7. Concerning this clone itself: No antigen is known for it.

The V gene lost 6 bases and the J gene lost 1 base, with 10 bases spanning the gap. This CDR3 has 14 residues. CDR1 and CDR2 (germline): MNHEY, SVGAGI. Study results and caveats: Marked clonal contraction of both clone types appeared late after vaccination.

The sequence was obtained from a human donor who received a COVID-19 vaccine. Material: CD4+ T cells from PBMCs cultured with HCoV-NL63 spike peptides, obtained before COVID-19 vaccination. The chain carries TRBV6-5 and TRBJ1-3; the D is unclear. CDR3 coding DNA: TGTGCCAGCAGGACGACGGATTCTGGAAACACCATATATTTT. Translated, it gives CASRTTDSGNTIYF.